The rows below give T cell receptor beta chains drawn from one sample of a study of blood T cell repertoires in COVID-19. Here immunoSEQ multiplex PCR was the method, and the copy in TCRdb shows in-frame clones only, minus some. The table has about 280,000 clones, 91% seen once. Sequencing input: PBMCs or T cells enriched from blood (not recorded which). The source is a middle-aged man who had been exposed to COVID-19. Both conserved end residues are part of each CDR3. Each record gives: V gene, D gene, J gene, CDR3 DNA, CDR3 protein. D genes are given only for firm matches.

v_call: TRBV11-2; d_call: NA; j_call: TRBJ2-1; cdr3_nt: TGTGCCAGCAGAAAAGAAGCCTACGGGAGAAATGAGCAGTTCTTC; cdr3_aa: CASRKEAYGRNEQFF
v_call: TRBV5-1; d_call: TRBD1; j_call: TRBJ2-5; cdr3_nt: TGCGCCAGCAGCCACCCCGGACAGGGTTTAGAGACCCAGTACTTC; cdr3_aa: CASSHPGQGLETQYF
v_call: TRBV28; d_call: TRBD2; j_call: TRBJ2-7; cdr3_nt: TGTGCCAGCAGTTCGTGGACTAGCGGGGCTTACGAGCAGTACTTC; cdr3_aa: CASSSWTSGAYEQYF
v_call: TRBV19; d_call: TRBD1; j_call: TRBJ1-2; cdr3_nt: TGTGCCAGTAGTAGGGGGAATCCGGGACAGCAGAACTATGGCTACACCTTC; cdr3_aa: CASSRGNPGQQNYGYTF
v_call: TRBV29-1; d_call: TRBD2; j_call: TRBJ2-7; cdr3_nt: TGCAGCGTTGTGTGGACTAGCACCTACGAGCAGTACTTC; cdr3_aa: CSVVWTSTYEQYF
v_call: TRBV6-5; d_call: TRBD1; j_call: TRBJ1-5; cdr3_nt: TGTGCCAGCAGTCGTGGACAGGGTGTGGGTCAGCCCCAGCATTTT; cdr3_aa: CASSRGQGVGQPQHF
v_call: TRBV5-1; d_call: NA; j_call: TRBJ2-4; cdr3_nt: TGCGCCAGCAGCCCCGATAACTTAGCCAAAAACATTCAGTACTTC; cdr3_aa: CASSPDNLAKNIQYF
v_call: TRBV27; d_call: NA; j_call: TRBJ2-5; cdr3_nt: TGTGCCAGCAGTTTTAGCGCTGGGGTCCAAGAGACCCAGTACTTC; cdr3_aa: CASSFSAGVQETQYF
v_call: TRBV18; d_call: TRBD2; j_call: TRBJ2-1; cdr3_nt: TGTGCCAGCTCACCACCGGGTATGCTAGCGGGAGAAAATGAGCAGTTCTTC; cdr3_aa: CASSPPGMLAGENEQFF
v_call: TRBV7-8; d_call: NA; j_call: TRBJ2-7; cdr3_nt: TGTGCCAGCAGCCCCCCCAGTTACGAGCAGTACTTC; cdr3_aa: CASSPPSYEQYF